What follows is one T cell receptor beta chain and its context. In the study's own analysis: How many nucleated cells were present was estimated from reference gene primer amplification. The data were produced by immunoSEQ multiplex PCR, yet TCRdb's version contains in-frame clones alone and is incomplete. V, J and clone size are taken as reported in that table, and D and trimming were inferred from the DNA itself. The sample lists about 190,000 clones; more than 75% were seen once. The source of the sample is a study of blood T cell repertoires in COVID-19. Overall study context: Spain, Italy and the United States supplied samples that represented acute and convalescent COVID-19. The analysed material was cDNA or gDNA that came from T cells, B-cell-depleted T cells, or PBMCs.

The CDR3 has 17 amino acids. The germline gives CDR1 SGHRS, CDR2 YFSETQ. V was clipped by 4 bases and J by 7 bases; unmatched bases: 14. The chain combines TRBV5-1 with TRBJ1-6, with 7 bases lining up with TRBD1. Sequenced: peripheral blood. This sequence was found in a man aged 40-55 years with active or convalescent COVID-19. In DNA, the CDR3 is TGCGCCAGCAGCGCAGGACAGGCGGGAACGGGAAATTCACCCCTCCACTTT. Amino acid sequence: CASSAGQAGTGNSPLHF.